The subject of this entry is one T cell receptor (beta chain). Its target is unknown. This sample stems from a study of cytomegalovirus exposure and HLA in healthy donors. Study outcomes and limitations: Being indistinguishable, some V segments were excluded, TRBV6-2 and TRBV6-3 among them. There were about 160 TCR beta chains listed as cytomegalovirus-associated. It was shown in a later analysis that HLA-associated TCR beta chains were more clonally expanded than other, equally common chains. Reports indicated that the classifier achieved high specificity and sensitivity in diagnosing cytomegalovirus status.

With 60 Vbeta and 13 Jbeta primers, the PCR was carried out. TCRdb keeps only in-frame clones here, not all; method: immunoSEQ multiplex PCR. The sample lists roughly 180,000 clones, about 82% occurring once. The germline CDR1 and CDR2 sequences are SGHAT and FQNNGV. The CDR3 spans 15 residues. Trimming took 6 bases from V and 0 from J; bases not matched to a gene: 7. The specimen sequenced was PBMCs. The receptor was derived from a woman aged 30 to 39 in good health and CMV-seronegative. The V gene is TRBV11-2, the J gene TRBJ2-7, with TRBD1 matching over 8 bases. The CDR3 protein is CASSTPGQVSYEQYF. CDR3 coding DNA: TGTGCCAGCAGTACACCGGGACAGGTCTCCTACGAGCAGTACTTC. Supplemented by reference TRBV11-2 and TRBJ2-7, the full variable domain reads EAGVAQSPRYKIIEKRQSVAFWCNPISGHATLYWYQQILGQGPKLLIQFQNNGVVDDSQLPKDRFSAERLKGVDSTLKIQPAKLEDSAVYLCASSTPGQVSYEQYFGPGTRLTVT.